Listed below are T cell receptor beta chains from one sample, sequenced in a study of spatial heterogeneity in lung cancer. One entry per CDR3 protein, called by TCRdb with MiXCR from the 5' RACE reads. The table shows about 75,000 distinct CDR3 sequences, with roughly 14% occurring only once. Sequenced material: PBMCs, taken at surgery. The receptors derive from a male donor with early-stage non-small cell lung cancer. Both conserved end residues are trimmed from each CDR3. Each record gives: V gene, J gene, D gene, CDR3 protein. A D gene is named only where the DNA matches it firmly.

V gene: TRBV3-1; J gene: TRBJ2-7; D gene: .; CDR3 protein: ASSQAAAYEQY
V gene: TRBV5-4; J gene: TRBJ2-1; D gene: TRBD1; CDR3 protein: ASRRTGEHEQF
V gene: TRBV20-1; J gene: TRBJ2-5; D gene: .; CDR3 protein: SATNRGETQY
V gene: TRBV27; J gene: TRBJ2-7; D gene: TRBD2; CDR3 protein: ASSPSGGAANYEQY
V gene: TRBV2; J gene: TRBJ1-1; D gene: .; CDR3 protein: ASALLEGAF
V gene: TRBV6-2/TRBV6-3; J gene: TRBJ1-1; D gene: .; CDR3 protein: ASSLRTAGTTEAF
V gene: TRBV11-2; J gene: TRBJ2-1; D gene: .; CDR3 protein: ASSLRRDSQYNEQF
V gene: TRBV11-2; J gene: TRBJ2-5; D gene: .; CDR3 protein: ASSSSANKETQY
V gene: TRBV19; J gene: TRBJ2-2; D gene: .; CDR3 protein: ASLSTGTSYTGELF
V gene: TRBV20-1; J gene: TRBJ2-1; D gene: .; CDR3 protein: SARPNPGGYNEQF
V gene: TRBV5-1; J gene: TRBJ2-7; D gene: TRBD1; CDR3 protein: ASSSSGGSYEQY
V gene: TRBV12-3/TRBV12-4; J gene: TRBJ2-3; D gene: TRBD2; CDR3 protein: ASSLRSGSGITQY
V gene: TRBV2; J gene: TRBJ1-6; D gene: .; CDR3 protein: ASSEYGDPRSPLH
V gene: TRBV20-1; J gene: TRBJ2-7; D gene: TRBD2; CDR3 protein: SARDPLAGGSYEQY
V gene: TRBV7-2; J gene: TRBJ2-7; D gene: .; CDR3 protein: ASSLKGLSYEQY
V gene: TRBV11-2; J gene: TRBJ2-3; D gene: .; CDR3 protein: ASSLDTRGTDTQY